The T cell receptor (beta chain) described here comes from a study of graft-versus-host responses after intestinal transplantation. A remark on this clone: The antigen remains undetermined.

Clones were sequenced by immunoSEQ multiplex PCR, and TCRdb holds only the in-frame ones, with some missing. The repertoire includes under 100,000 clones, 94% of them detected once, and 0.15% to 0.2% sits in the top ten. Trimming cost V 0 bases and J 1 base; bases outside gene matches: 7. The length of the CDR3 is 18 residues. Germline loops: CDR1 ENHRY, CDR2 SYGVKD. Source: unstimulated CD4+ T cells sorted from spleen or lymph node cells, taken before transplant. The chain carries TRBV10-3 and TRBJ1-3, with 9 bases matching TRBD1. The origin of this receptor is a human donor who was the organ donor for an intestinal transplant. CDR3: CAISESKGTGTSGNTIYF. The CDR3, as DNA: TGTGCCATCAGTGAGTCGAAGGGGACAGGGACTTCTGGAAACACCATATATTTT.